This TCR beta chain was observed in a study of Graves' ophthalmopathy and Graves' hyperthyroidism. Study-wide findings and caveats: A model of 13 signatures distinguished ophthalmopathy from stable hyperthyroidism at approximately 88% sensitivity and roughly 80% specificity.

Amplified TCR beta CDR3 regions were obtained using RNA transcripts as template. HTBI primers primed a first-round RT-PCR, and a second-round multiplex PCR followed. MiXCR, run by TCRdb on the multiplex PCR reads, gives a single entry per CDR3 protein. The sample yields hundreds of thousands of distinct CDR3 sequences, roughly 39% seen once. Looked up from germline, CDR1 is SGHAT and CDR2 is FQDESV (reference sequence). The CDR3 loop spans 15 amino acids. Trimming removed 6 bases from V and 5 bases from J, with 19 bases in between. This clonotype showed up many times. The target antigen is unknown. Sequenced: peripheral blood. The origin of this receptor is an adult man with Graves' ophthalmopathy. This chain connects TRBV11-1 to TRBJ2-5; a possible D gene is TRBD2 (5 bases). The chain's CDR3 is CASSSSEGAEETQYF. CDR3 bases: TGTGCCAGCAGTTCTAGTGAGGGAGCGGAGGAGACCCAGTACTTC.